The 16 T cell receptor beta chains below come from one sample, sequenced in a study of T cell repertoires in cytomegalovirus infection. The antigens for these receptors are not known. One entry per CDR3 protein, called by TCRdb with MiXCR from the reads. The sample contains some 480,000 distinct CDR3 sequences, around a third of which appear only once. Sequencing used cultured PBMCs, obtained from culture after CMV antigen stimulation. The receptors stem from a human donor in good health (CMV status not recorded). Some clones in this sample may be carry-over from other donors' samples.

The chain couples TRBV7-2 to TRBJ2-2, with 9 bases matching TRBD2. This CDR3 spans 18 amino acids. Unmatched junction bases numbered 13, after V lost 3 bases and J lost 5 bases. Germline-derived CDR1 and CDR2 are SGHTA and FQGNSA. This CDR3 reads CASSFDRSRGRDTGELFF. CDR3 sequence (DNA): TGTGCCAGCAGCTTCGACAGGTCTCGCGGGAGGGATACCGGGGAGCTGTTTTTT.

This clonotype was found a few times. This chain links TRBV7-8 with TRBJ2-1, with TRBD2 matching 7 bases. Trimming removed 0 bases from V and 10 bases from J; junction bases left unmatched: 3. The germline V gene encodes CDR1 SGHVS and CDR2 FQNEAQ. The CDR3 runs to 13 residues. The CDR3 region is CASSLATSWEQFF. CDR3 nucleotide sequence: TGTGCCAGCAGCTTAGCGACTAGCTGGGAGCAGTTCTTC.

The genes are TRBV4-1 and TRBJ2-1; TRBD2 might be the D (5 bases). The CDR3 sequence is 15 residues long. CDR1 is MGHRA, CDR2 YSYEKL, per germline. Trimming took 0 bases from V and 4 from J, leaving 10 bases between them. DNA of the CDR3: TGCGCCAGCAGCCAAGAAGGACTTACATACAATGAGCAGTTCTTC. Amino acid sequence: CASSQEGLTYNEQFF.

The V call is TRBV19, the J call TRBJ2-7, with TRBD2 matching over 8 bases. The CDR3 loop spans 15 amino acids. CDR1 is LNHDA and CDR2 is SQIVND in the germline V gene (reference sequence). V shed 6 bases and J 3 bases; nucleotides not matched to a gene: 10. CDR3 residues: CASSTQLAEGYEQYF. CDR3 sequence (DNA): TGTGCCAGTAGCACCCAACTAGCGGAGGGCTACGAGCAGTACTTC.

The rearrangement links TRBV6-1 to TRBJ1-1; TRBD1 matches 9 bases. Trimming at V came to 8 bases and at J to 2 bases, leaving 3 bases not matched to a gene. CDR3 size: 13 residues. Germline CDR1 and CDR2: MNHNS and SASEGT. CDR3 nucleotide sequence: TGTGCCAGCGGGGGACAGGGTAACACTGAAGCTTTCTTT. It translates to CASGGQGNTEAFF.

The CDR3 DNA is TGTGCCAGCTCACCGGGGAATAGCGGAGCCTACGAGCAGTACTTC. Its protein is CASSPGNSGAYEQYF. The chain links TRBV18 to TRBJ2-7; perhaps TRBD2 as D (6 bases). V lost 3 bases, J lost 2 bases, and 14 bases lay in between. Germline loops: CDR1 KGHSH, CDR2 LQKENI. The CDR3 runs 15 residues.

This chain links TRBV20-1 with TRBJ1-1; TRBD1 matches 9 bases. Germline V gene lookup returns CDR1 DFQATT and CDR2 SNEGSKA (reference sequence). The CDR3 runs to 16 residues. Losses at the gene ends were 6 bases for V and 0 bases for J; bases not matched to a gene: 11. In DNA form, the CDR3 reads TGCAGTGCCCCGCCGCGGGACAGGGCCATGAACACTGAAGCTTTCTTT. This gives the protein CSAPPRDRAMNTEAFF.

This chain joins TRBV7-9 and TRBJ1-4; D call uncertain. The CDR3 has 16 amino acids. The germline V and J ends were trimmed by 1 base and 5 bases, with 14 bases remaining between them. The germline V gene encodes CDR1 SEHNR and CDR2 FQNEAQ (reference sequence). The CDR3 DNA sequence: TGTGCCAGCAGCTTAGTCGCGGGCAGACACAATGAAAAACTGTTTTTT. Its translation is CASSLVAGRHNEKLFF.

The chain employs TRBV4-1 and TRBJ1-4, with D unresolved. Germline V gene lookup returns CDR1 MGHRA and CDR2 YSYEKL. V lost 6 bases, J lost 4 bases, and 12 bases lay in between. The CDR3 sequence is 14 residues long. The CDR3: CASSRRQLNEKLFF. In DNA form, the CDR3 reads TGCGCCAGCAGTCGACGTCAGCTTAATGAAAAACTGTTTTTT.

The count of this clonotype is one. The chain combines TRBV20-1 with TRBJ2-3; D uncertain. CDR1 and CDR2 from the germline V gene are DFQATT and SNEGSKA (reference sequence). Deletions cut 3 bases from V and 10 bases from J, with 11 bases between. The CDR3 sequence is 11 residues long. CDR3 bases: TGCAGTGCTAGGGCTAGTGGGGCGCAGTATTTT. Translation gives CSARASGAQYF.

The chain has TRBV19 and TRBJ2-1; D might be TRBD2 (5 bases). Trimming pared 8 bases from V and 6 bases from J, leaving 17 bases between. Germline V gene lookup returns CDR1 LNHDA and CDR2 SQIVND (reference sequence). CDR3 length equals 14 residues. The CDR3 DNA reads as TGTGCCAGTCTCGGGGAGTTCGGTTCCAATGAGCAGTTCTTC. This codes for CASLGEFGSNEQFF.

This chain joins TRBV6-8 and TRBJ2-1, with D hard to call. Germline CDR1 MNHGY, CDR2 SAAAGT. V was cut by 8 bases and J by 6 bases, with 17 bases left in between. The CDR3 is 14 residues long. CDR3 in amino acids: CASQKMEISNEQFF. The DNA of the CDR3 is TGTGCCAGCCAAAAAATGGAGATTAGCAATGAGCAGTTCTTC.

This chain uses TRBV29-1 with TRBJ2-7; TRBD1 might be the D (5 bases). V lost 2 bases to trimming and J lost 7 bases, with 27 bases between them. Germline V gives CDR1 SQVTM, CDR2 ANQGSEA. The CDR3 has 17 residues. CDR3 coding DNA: TGCAGCGTTGAATGGGGCCGGACCCTGGAGCCTGTCTATGAGCAGTACGTC. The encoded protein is CSVEWGRTLEPVYEQYV.

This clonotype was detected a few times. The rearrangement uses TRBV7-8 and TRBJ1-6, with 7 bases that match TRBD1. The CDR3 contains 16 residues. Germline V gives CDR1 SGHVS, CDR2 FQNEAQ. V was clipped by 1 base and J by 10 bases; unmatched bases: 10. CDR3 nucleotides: TGTGCCAGCAGCTTAGGAGAAATGGACAGGCGCTCACCCCTCCACTTT. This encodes CASSLGEMDRRSPLHF.

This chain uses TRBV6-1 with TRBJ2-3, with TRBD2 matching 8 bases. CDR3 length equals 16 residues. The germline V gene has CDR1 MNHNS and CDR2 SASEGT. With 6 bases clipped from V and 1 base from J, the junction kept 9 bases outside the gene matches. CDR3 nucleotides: TGTGCCAGCAGCATACTAGCGGCGGGGGGCACAGATACGCAGTATTTT. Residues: CASSILAAGGTDTQYF.

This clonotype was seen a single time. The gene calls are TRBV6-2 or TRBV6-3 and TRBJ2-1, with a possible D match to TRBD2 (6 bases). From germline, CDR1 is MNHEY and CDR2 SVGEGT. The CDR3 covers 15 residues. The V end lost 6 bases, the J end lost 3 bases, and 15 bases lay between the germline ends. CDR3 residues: CASRHGGLSYNEQFF. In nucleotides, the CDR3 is TGTGCCAGCAGACACGGAGGGCTGAGCTACAATGAGCAGTTCTTC.